Below are 3 T cell receptor beta chains sequenced from a single sample in a study of blood T cell repertoires in COVID-19. Produced via immunoSEQ multiplex PCR; TCRdb's table is partial and in-frame only. The sample contains 200,000 to 300,000 clones, about 83% of which appear only once. Sequenced: peripheral blood. These receptors came from a man aged 50 to 59 with acute or convalescent COVID-19.

Worth noting for this clone: An end of the junction differs from the germline gene, which may be a read error. The gene calls are TRBV7-7 and TRBJ2-5; 8 positions match TRBD2. Per germline, CDR1 SSHAT and CDR2 FNYEAQ (reference sequence). The CDR3 spans 15 residues. The CDR3 nucleotides are TGTGCTAGCAGCTTAATAGCGGGAACCCAAGAGACCCAGTACTTC. This codes for CASSLIAGTQETQYF.

The rearrangement joins TRBV19 to TRBJ2-1; no definite D call. The CDR3 runs to 14 residues. Per the germline V gene, CDR1 is LNHDA and CDR2 is SQIVND (reference sequence). CDR3 region: CAPRPRGKYNEQFF. The CDR3 region has the DNA TGTGCACCCCGCCCCCGAGGAAAGTACAATGAGCAGTTCTTC. Together with reference TRBV19 and TRBJ2-1, the CDR3 gives the full variable domain: DGGITQSPKYLFRKEGQNVTLSCEQNLNHDAMYWYRQDPGQGLRLIYYSQIVNDFQKGDIAEGYSVSREKKESFPLTVTSAQKNPTAFYLCAPRPRGKYNEQFFGPGTRLTVL.

This rearrangement joins TRBV7-9 to TRBJ2-1; 7 bases agree with TRBD1. The CDR3 loop spans 17 amino acids. After removal of 1 base from V and 2 bases from J, the junction contained 8 bases not matched to a gene. Germline V lookup: CDR1 SEHNR, CDR2 FQNEAQ (reference sequence). For the CDR3, the DNA is TGTGCCAGCAGCTTAGAAGGTTCGACAGGGACCTACAATGAGCAGTTCTTC. Its translation: CASSLEGSTGTYNEQFF.